This T cell receptor (beta chain) was captured by sequencing in a study of T cells after yellow fever vaccination. Looking at the study overall: Those fractions that held only low numbers of cells were prepared using the SMART-Seq v4 Ultra Low Input RNA kit. General study points: Post-booster repertoires again held most primary-vaccination clones (roughly 96% CD4, 88% CD8). Among all clonotypes, a small share was observed in both CD4 and CD8 compartments.

Unmatched junction bases numbered 7, after V lost 4 bases and J lost 3 bases. Per germline, CDR1 LGHNA and CDR2 YNFKEQ. This CDR3 is 15 amino acids long. TCRdb used MiXCR to reprocess the 5' RACE reads, holding one entry per CDR3 protein. This sample carries approximately 240,000 distinct CDR3 sequences, roughly 3.5% of them seen once, and the ten largest clones take 15% to 20%. This clonotype came up many times. As yet, its antigen is unknown. V is TRBV4-2 and J is TRBJ2-5; 8 bases fit TRBD2. The clonotype was recovered from a man between 18 and 29 years old who received the YFV17D yellow fever vaccine. Sample: PBMCs, taken 15 days after the yellow fever booster vaccination. CDR3 in DNA: TGTGCCAGCAGCCCGAGCGGGGGCCTAGAAGAGACCCAGTACTTC. This translates into CASSPSGGLEETQYF.